The following is a TCR beta chain sequence with its context. Its antigen is not identified. This sample is drawn from a study of cytomegalovirus exposure and HLA in healthy donors. Primers for the PCR totalled 60 Vbeta and 13 Jbeta. Measured with immunoSEQ multiplex PCR; TCRdb has only the in-frame clones, and not every one. The sample yields more than 150,000 clones, 60% to 85% seen once. Healthy bone marrow donors formed the donor group. Although they were nominally healthy when sampled, donors likely had unrecorded immune exposures. Study findings and constraints: Sequencing likely generated an artifact that appeared as a cluster of highly shared sequence variants.

This CDR3 has 14 amino acids. Germline V gene data show CDR1 as LNHDA and CDR2 as SQIVND (reference sequence). Trimming cost V 1 base and J 2 bases; bases outside gene matches: 1. The source of this sequence is a man in his late teens or twenties in good health and CMV-seronegative. Sequencing used PBMCs. This chain links TRBV19 with TRBJ2-7; 8 bases agree with TRBD1. The CDR3 sequence: CASSIVGQAYEQYF. Written as DNA, the CDR3 is TGTGCCAGTAGTATAGTGGGACAGGCCTACGAGCAGTACTTC. Based on the CDR3 plus reference TRBV19 and TRBJ2-7, the full variable domain is DGGITQSPKYLFRKEGQNVTLSCEQNLNHDAMYWYRQDPGQGLRLIYYSQIVNDFQKGDIAEGYSVSREKKESFPLTVTSAQKNPTAFYLCASSIVGQAYEQYFGPGTRLTVT.